The sample holds many counts of the clone carrying this T cell receptor beta chain. Its antigen is undetermined. This beta chain turned up in a library designed for alpha chains; as an off-target read, its abundance says little. V was shortened by 2 bases and J by 8 bases, with 14 bases between the two germline ends. Germline V lookup: CDR1 SGHRS, CDR2 YFSETQ. The CDR3 totals 15 residues. The sample belongs to a study of spatial heterogeneity in lung cancer. Notes on the study in general: For expanded intratumoral alpha and beta TCRs, counts tracked tumor mutation counts.

Individually, TCR cDNA molecules were each labelled with a unique molecular identifier. TCRdb called the 5' RACE reads again in MiXCR, with one record for every CDR3 protein. The sample lists over 10,000 distinct CDR3 sequences, 5.6% occurring once. Time point defined: sample taken at primary tumor resection. The TCR comes from a female donor with early-stage non-small cell lung cancer. Sequenced material: lung tumor tissue, taken at surgery. The chain employs TRBV5-1 and TRBJ1-6, with D unresolved. The CDR3 region has the DNA TGCGCCAGCAGCTTTATGTCCGGACGGGATTCACCCCTCCACTTT. Translation: CASSFMSGRDSPLHF.